This T cell receptor (beta chain) was documented in a study of T cell repertoires in cytomegalovirus infection. The wider study: Through public TCR beta signatures, both CMV infection and matching HLA type were indicated.

Regarding this clonotype: Antigen specificity is unknown.

The CDR3 runs 12 residues. V dropped 4 bases and J dropped 8; count of bases not matched to a gene: 0. Germline CDR1 reads SNHLY; CDR2 reads FYNNEI. General observations from the study: Clonotypes of TCR beta that were HLA-C-restricted and CMV-specific dominated the ex vivo response.

TCRdb used MiXCR to reprocess the reads, holding one entry per CDR3 protein. This table has roughly 640,000 distinct CDR3 sequences, about 24% appearing once. The source material was CD8+ T cells from PBMCs. The chain couples TRBV2 to TRBJ1-4, with 8 bases identical to TRBD1. The clonotype originates from a human donor in good health (CMV status not recorded). Some clones in this sample may be carry-over from other donors' samples. DNA of the CDR3: TGTGCCAGCAGTGGGGACAGGGAAAAACTGTTTTTT. This gives the protein CASSGDREKLFF.